The next 9 T cell receptor beta chains were all read from a single sample in a study of beta chain features in type 1 diabetes. The study reverse transcribed the entire isolated RNA, so it sequenced expressed TCRB transcripts. Libraries were prepared by immunoSEQ multiplex PCR; TCRdb keeps only in-frame clonotypes and omits some of them. Among more than 300,000 clones listed, 6.5% to 10% were seen once. Sequencing was performed on central memory CD4+ T cells from blood. The receptor source for this set is a woman aged 18-29 years in good health.

This chain connects TRBV28 to TRBJ1-2; no reliable D call. Germline V gives CDR1 MDHEN, CDR2 SYDVKM. This CDR3 spans 13 amino acids. V lost 6 bases and J 3 bases, leaving 11 bases between the germline ends. The CDR3, as DNA: TGTGCCAGCAGCTCCCGAGCGGACTATGGCTACACCTTC. As protein: CASSSRADYGYTF.

In its sample, this clone was seen many times. The chain is built from TRBV7-9 and TRBJ2-7; TRBD2 aligns across 13 bases. Per germline, CDR1 SEHNR and CDR2 FQNEAQ (reference sequence). The CDR3 length is 14 residues. With V trimmed by 5 bases and J by 3 bases, 1 base remained unmatched. The CDR3 nucleotides read TGTGCCAGCAGCCGGACTAGCGGGAGCTACGAGCAGTACTTC. It is translated as CASSRTSGSYEQYF.

The chain has TRBV5-1 and TRBJ2-7, with 8 bases matching TRBD1. Germline values: CDR1 SGHRS, CDR2 YFSETQ. The trim removed 4 bases at V and 0 bases at J, leaving 6 bases unmatched. The CDR3 extends over 15 amino acids. For the CDR3, the DNA is TGCGCCAGCAGCCGACAGGGGTCAAACTCCTACGAGCAGTACTTC. Translation gives CASSRQGSNSYEQYF.

This clone appeared a few times. The V gene is TRBV10-2, the J gene TRBJ2-7; maybe TRBD1 (5 bases). This CDR3 contains 13 residues. V was pared by 4 bases and J by 4 bases, with 11 bases between. CDR1 and CDR2 from the germline V gene are WSHSY and SAAADI. The DNA of the CDR3 is TGCGCCAGCAGTGGTCAGGGTACTTACGAGCAGTACTTC. This encodes CASSGQGTYEQYF.

This clone came up a few times. This sequence joins TRBV6-6 and TRBJ2-1, with D perhaps being TRBD1 or TRBD2 (5 bases each). The CDR3 totals 14 residues. Germline V lookup: CDR1 MNHNY, CDR2 SVGAGI (reference sequence). Trimming removed 6 bases at V and 9 bases at J, with 18 bases between. The CDR3 DNA reads as TGTGCCAGCAGGGGGACGTTAGTTGTCGGTGAGCAGTTCTTC. It is translated as CASRGTLVVGEQFF.

The sample holds a few counts of this clone. The DNA of the CDR3 is TGTGCCAGCATGACAGGTGGGGCCAACGTCCTGACTTTC. Translation gives CASMTGGANVLTF. The V and J genes are TRBV2 and TRBJ2-6; tentatively, D is TRBD1 (6 bases). Germline V gene sequence: CDR1 SNHLY, CDR2 FYNNEI. The CDR3 totals 13 residues. V lost 7 bases and J lost 3, with 7 bases in between.

In the case of this clone: The sample carries other DNA sequences with the same CDR3. The chain carries TRBV5-1 and TRBJ2-7, with 8 bases that match TRBD1. Germline V gene data show CDR1 as SGHRS and CDR2 as YFSETQ. The CDR3 spans 14 residues. V gave up 2 bases and J gave up 5 bases; unmatched junction bases: 6. CDR3 DNA: TGCGCCAGCAGCTTTCAGGGGGCGCGCAACGAGCAGTACTTC. Its protein is CASSFQGARNEQYF.

This chain joins TRBV21-1 and TRBJ1-1. TRBV21-1 is a documented pseudogene. The CDR3 has 13 residues. The CDR3 DNA reads as TGTGCCAGCAGCAAAAGGGTTAACACTGAAGCTTTCTTT. This sequence encodes CASSKRVNTEAFF.

V and J are TRBV10-3 and TRBJ2-2; D gene ambiguous. CDR3 length equals 15 residues. From germline, CDR1 is ENHRY and CDR2 SYGVKD. With 4 bases removed from V and 6 bases from J, the gap between germline ends came to 15 bases. CDR3 nucleotide sequence: TGTGCCATCAGTGGTCTTGGTCCCCGAGCCGGGGAGCTGTTTTTT. Its protein is CAISGLGPRAGELFF.